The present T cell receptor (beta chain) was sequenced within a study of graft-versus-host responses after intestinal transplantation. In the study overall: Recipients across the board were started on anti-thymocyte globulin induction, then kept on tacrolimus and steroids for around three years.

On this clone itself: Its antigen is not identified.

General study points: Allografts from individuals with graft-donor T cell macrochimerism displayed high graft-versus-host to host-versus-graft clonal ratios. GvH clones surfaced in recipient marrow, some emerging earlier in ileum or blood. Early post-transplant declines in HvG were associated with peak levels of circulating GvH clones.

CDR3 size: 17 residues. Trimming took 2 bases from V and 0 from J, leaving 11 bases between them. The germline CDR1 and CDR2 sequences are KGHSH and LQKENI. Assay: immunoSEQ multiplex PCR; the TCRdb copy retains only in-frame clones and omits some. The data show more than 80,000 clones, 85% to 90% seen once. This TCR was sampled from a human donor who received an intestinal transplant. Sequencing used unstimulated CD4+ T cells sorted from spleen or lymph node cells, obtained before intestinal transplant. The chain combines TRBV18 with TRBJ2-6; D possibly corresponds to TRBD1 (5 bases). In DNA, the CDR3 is TGTGCCAGCTCACCAAGGCAGGGCATCTCTGGGGCCAACGTCCTGACTTTC. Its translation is CASSPRQGISGANVLTF.